The T cell receptor (beta chain) described here comes from a study of PD-1 blockade in mismatch repair-deficient tumors. Sequencing used immunoSEQ multiplex PCR; TCRdb keeps in-frame clones, though not all of them. The repertoire consists of over 60,000 clones, with about nine tenths occurring once and the leading ten covering about 14%. This clone has a handful of counts. Antigen: not known. CDR3 length: 17 amino acids. V lost 2 bases to trimming and J lost 3 bases, with 17 bases between them. Per the germline V gene, CDR1 is LGHNA and CDR2 is YNFKEQ. Study-wide results and limits: Tumor-resident clones, often absent from pretreatment blood, expanded after pembrolizumab and then contracted.

All patients were mismatch repair deficient, assessed by either PCR or immunohistochemistry. Three pembrolizumab responders had their TCRs sequenced. The chain carries TRBV4-2 and TRBJ2-1, with D possibly being TRBD2 (5 bases). This clonotype was sampled from an adult with mismatch repair-deficient cancer. The source material was peripheral blood, sampled 52 weeks after starting pembrolizumab. CDR3 DNA sequence: TGTGCCAGCAGCCAAAGTTTAGTAGCGTCTAACTACAATGAGCAGTTCTTC. It specifies CASSQSLVASNYNEQFF.